What follows are 29 T cell receptor beta chains derived from one specimen sequenced in a study of blood T cell repertoires in COVID-19. TCRdb's table, derived via immunoSEQ multiplex PCR, lists solely in-frame clones and lacks some. The sample shows 250,000 or so clones, around nine tenths of them seen only once. Sample: peripheral blood. The receptor source for this set is a man between 35 and 55 years old with active or convalescent COVID-19.

V gene TRBV18 combines with J gene TRBJ2-5, with TRBD2 matching 12 bases. In germline, CDR1 is KGHSH, CDR2 LQKENI. The CDR3 contains 16 residues. Losses at the gene ends were 6 bases for V and 1 base for J; bases not matched to a gene: 6. The chain's CDR3 is CASSPTSGGLQETQYF. CDR3 coding DNA: TGTGCCAGCTCCCCTACTAGCGGGGGGCTCCAAGAGACCCAGTACTTC.

The rearrangement uses TRBV5-1 and TRBJ1-6; 10 nucleotides align to TRBD1. CDR1 and CDR2 from the germline V gene are SGHRS and YFSETQ. J was trimmed by 5 bases and V by 3 bases; bases with no gene match: 5. There are 16 residues in the CDR3. In DNA, the CDR3 is TGCGCCAGCAGCTGGAAGGGGACAGGGGATAATTCACCCCTCCACTTT. It is translated as CASSWKGTGDNSPLHF.

This chain joins TRBV10-3 and TRBJ2-2, with 8 bases lining up with TRBD1. Germline lookup yields CDR1 ENHRY and CDR2 SYGVKD. This CDR3 has 16 residues. V lost 3 bases to trimming and J lost 6 bases; unmatched junction nucleotides: 9. CDR3 DNA: TGTGCCATCAGTGACCCGGGACAGGCGGTGCCCGGGGAGCTGTTTTTT. Its translation: CAISDPGQAVPGELFF.

This chain connects TRBV9 to TRBJ2-2; 9 nucleotides align to TRBD1. Germline V lookup: CDR1 SGDLS, CDR2 YYNGEE. The CDR3 length is 17 residues. The trim removed 4 bases at V and 2 bases at J, leaving 9 bases unmatched. CDR3 nucleotides: TGTGCCAGCAGCCGACAGGGGGGTAGCGTTAACACCGGGGAGCTGTTTTTT. It yields the protein CASSRQGGSVNTGELFF.

The rearrangement joins TRBV19 to TRBJ1-1, with D possibly matching TRBD1 (6 bases). Per germline, CDR1 LNHDA and CDR2 SQIVND (reference sequence). Trimming shortened V by 5 bases and J by 0 bases, and 13 bases separated the two germline ends. The CDR3 runs 15 residues. For the CDR3, the DNA is TGTGCCAGTAGTGTCACAGGGTCTCTGAACACTGAAGCTTTCTTT. This gives the protein CASSVTGSLNTEAFF.

The chain has TRBV5-1 and TRBJ2-4, with 9 positions matching TRBD2. CDR1 SGHRS and CDR2 YFSETQ come from the germline V gene. The CDR3 totals 19 residues. V trimming: 6 bases; J trimming: 1 base; junction bases outside the gene matches: 17. The CDR3 nucleotides read TGCGCCAGCACCCCCTGGGATAGCGGGAGCTTGAGTGCCAAAAACATTCAGTACTTC. Amino acid sequence: CASTPWDSGSLSAKNIQYF. Looking up the rest from reference TRBV5-1 and TRBJ2-4 gives the full variable domain: KAGVTQTPRYLIKTRGQQVTLSCSPISGHRSVSWYQQTPGQGLQFLFEYFSETQRNKGNFPGRFSGRQFSNSRSEMNVSTLELGDSALYLCASTPWDSGSLSAKNIQYFGAGTRLSVL.

V usage is TRBV30 and J usage is TRBJ2-2, with a tentative D call TRBD1 (5 bases). V lost 0 bases to trimming and J lost 5 bases, with 10 bases between them. There are 14 residues in the CDR3. The germline V gene encodes CDR1 GTSNPN and CDR2 SVGIG (reference sequence). In nucleotides, the CDR3 is TGTGCCTGGAGTGTTCAGGGTGGGACCGGGGAGCTGTTTTTT. As protein: CAWSVQGGTGELFF.

The chain joins TRBV5-1 to TRBJ2-2; 7 bases agree with TRBD2. The CDR3 runs to 18 residues. The germline V gene has CDR1 SGHRS and CDR2 YFSETQ. With V trimmed by 0 bases and J by 4 bases, 12 bases remained unmatched. Here the CDR3 DNA reads TGCGCCAGCAGCTTGGCCCCGGCCGCGGGAGAGGGCACCGGGGAGCTGTTTTTT. Translation: CASSLAPAAGEGTGELFF.

The chain recombines TRBV18 with TRBJ1-6, with D hard to call. The CDR3 spans 15 residues. In germline, CDR1 is KGHSH, CDR2 LQKENI. With 1 base removed from V and 9 bases from J, the gap between germline ends came to 13 bases. The CDR3 sequence is CASSPLEGTSSPLHF. The CDR3 DNA reads as TGTGCCAGCTCACCACTAGAGGGTACCAGTTCACCCCTCCACTTT.

The genes are TRBV7-6 and TRBJ2-5; TRBD2 matches at 14 bases. Germline trimming cut 5 bases from V and 4 bases from J; bases unmatched to any gene: 3. The CDR3 spans 15 residues. The germline V gene has CDR1 SGHVS and CDR2 FNYEAQ. The CDR3 loop reads CASSLGLAGGETQYF. The CDR3 region has the DNA TGTGCCAGCAGCCTCGGACTAGCGGGAGGAGAGACCCAGTACTTC. Filled out from reference TRBV7-6 and TRBJ2-5, the complete variable domain reads GAGVSQSPRYKVTKRGQDVALRCDPISGHVSLYWYRQALGQGPEFLTYFNYEAQQDKSGLPNDRFSAERPEGSISTLTIQRTEQRDSAMYRCASSLGLAGGETQYFGPGTRLLVL.

V is TRBV7-9 and J is TRBJ2-2; D is perhaps TRBD1 (5 bases). The V end was cut by 3 bases, the J end by 4 bases, with 9 bases between. The CDR3 consists of 14 residues. Germline V gene sequence: CDR1 SEHNR, CDR2 FQNEAQ (reference sequence). The CDR3 nucleotides are TGTGCCAGCAGCTTGCGCAGGGTCACCGGGGAGCTGTTTTTT. Amino acids: CASSLRRVTGELFF.

This clone was recorded only once. CDR3 loop: CSARGGAGDTEAFF. CDR3 sequence (DNA): TGCAGCGCCCGAGGGGGGGCCGGGGACACTGAAGCTTTCTTT. V usage is TRBV29-1 and J usage is TRBJ1-1, with TRBD1 as a possible D gene (6 bases). V was shortened by 7 bases and J by 3 bases, with 18 bases between the two germline ends. CDR1 is SQVTM and CDR2 is ANQGSEA in the germline V gene. The CDR3 contains 14 residues.

This rearrangement joins TRBV5-1 to TRBJ1-2, with 7 bases matching TRBD1. The CDR3 spans 14 residues. Trimming took 0 bases from V and 5 from J; bases not matched to a gene: 4. CDR1 is SGHRS, CDR2 YFSETQ, per germline. CDR3 protein: CASSLGPGGYGYTF. DNA for the CDR3: TGCGCCAGCAGCTTGGGACCAGGGGGATATGGCTACACCTTC.

This clone was picked up a small number of times. The chain is built from TRBV14 and TRBJ2-1; D not resolved. The length of the CDR3 is 18 residues. Germline V gene lookup returns CDR1 SGHDN and CDR2 FVKESK. The V end was cut by 0 bases, the J end by 7 bases, with 22 bases between. This CDR3 is CASSQDRRGVVIRNEQFF. In DNA form, the CDR3 reads TGTGCCAGCAGCCAAGATAGGCGAGGAGTAGTAATCCGTAATGAGCAGTTCTTC.

This clone was counted a single time. The V call is TRBV6-5, the J call TRBJ1-6, with a weak D call TRBD1 (6 bases). This CDR3 has 15 residues. Germline CDR1 is MNHEY and CDR2 is SVGAGI. Trimming took off 5 bases at V and 4 bases at J, with 12 bases between the two ends. The CDR3 coding sequence is TGTGCCAGCAGTAGCGAAGGGGGATATAATTCACCCCTCCACTTT. As protein: CASSSEGGYNSPLHF.

The chain uses TRBV7-9 and TRBJ2-5; no reliable D call. CDR3 size: 13 residues. Per the germline V gene, CDR1 is SEHNR and CDR2 is FQNEAQ (reference sequence). V shed 2 bases and J shed 7 bases, with 11 bases lying between them. CDR3 DNA: TGTGCCAGCAGCTTAAGCCTTCCAGGGACCCAGTACTTC. Encoded protein: CASSLSLPGTQYF.

The chain has TRBV11-2 and TRBJ2-5; D not resolved. This CDR3 has 14 amino acids. Germline V gene data show CDR1 as SGHAT and CDR2 as FQNNGV. V dropped 4 bases and J dropped 1 base, with 10 bases sitting between them. CDR3 sequence: CASSSSGLQETQYF. As DNA, the CDR3 is TGTGCCAGCAGCTCATCGGGTCTCCAAGAGACCCAGTACTTC.

The J gene is TRBJ2-2, the V gene TRBV7-2; perhaps TRBD1 as D (6 bases). Per the germline V gene, CDR1 is SGHTA and CDR2 is FQGNSA. Between the trimmed V and J ends, which lost 3 bases and 7 bases, there was a span of 12 bases. This CDR3 has 14 residues. Here the CDR3 reads CASSFWGPNGELFF. For the CDR3, the DNA is TGTGCCAGCAGCTTTTGGGGGCCGAACGGGGAGCTGTTTTTT.

The chain recombines TRBV10-1 with TRBJ2-1; 9 nucleotides match TRBD2. The CDR3 covers 15 residues. CDR1 is WNHNN, CDR2 SYGVQD, per germline (reference sequence). The V and J ends lost 6 bases and 5 bases, in that order; junction bases with no gene match: 8. This CDR3 is CASSPQGTSNNEQFF. CDR3 sequence (DNA): TGCGCCAGCAGCCCCCAGGGGACTAGCAACAATGAGCAGTTCTTC.

This chain uses TRBV19 with TRBJ2-3, with 8 positions matching TRBD2. The CDR3 covers 17 residues. V was clipped by 6 bases and J by 5 bases; unmatched bases: 16. Germline V gene lookup returns CDR1 LNHDA and CDR2 SQIVND (reference sequence). CDR3 residues: CASSQLPAGGLGDTQYF. The CDR3 DNA follows: TGTGCCAGTAGCCAACTCCCCGCGGGGGGCCTGGGAGATACGCAGTATTTT.

The J gene is TRBJ2-5, the V gene TRBV30, with D possibly matching TRBD2 (5 bases). V dropped 0 bases and J dropped 0 bases, with 8 bases sitting between them. The CDR3 covers 14 residues. Germline CDR1 GTSNPN, CDR2 SVGIG (reference sequence). The CDR3 DNA sequence: TGTGCCTGGAGTGTGTGGCGGGACCAAGAGACCCAGTACTTC. Residues: CAWSVWRDQETQYF.

The chain links TRBV6-5 to TRBJ2-2; D is uncertain. The ends were cut back, 0 bases at V and 2 bases at J, with 7 bases in the middle. From germline, CDR1 is MNHEY and CDR2 SVGAGI. The CDR3 totals 15 residues. CDR3: CASSYSRTNTGELFF. The CDR3 DNA sequence: TGTGCCAGCAGTTACTCGAGAACCAACACCGGGGAGCTGTTTTTT.

This clone turned up a few times. The rearrangement joins TRBV6-6 to TRBJ1-5, with D maybe TRBD1 (6 bases). The germline V gene has CDR1 MNHNY and CDR2 SVGAGI (reference sequence). V was cut by 2 bases and J by 2 bases, with 13 bases left in between. This CDR3 region has 16 residues. DNA for the CDR3: TGTGCCAGCAGTTACACCGGGGGGGGCGGCAATCAGCCCCAGCATTTT. Its translation: CASSYTGGGGNQPQHF.

This clone was detected only once. The chain employs TRBV25-1 and TRBJ2-3, with TRBD2 matching over 11 bases. The CDR3 is 16 amino acids. Per the germline V gene, CDR1 is MGHDK and CDR2 is SYGVNS. The V segment lost 4 bases and the J segment 2 bases; nucleotides outside the gene matches: 5. In nucleotides, the CDR3 is TGTGCCAGCAGTGGGCTAGCGGGAGGCGACACAGATACGCAGTATTTT. Its translation: CASSGLAGGDTDTQYF.

V and J are TRBV21-1 and TRBJ2-3; the table's D call, TRBD2, was not checked against the DNA. TRBV21-1 is a pseudogene locus. CDR3 size: 14 residues. In DNA form, the CDR3 reads TGTGCCAGCAGCCCCGGGGTAAGCACAGATACGCAGTATTTT. Amino acids: CASSPGVSTDTQYF.

This clone showed up just once. The chain has TRBV5-1 and TRBJ2-1, with 9 bases aligning to TRBD2. The V segment lost 1 base and the J segment 8 bases; nucleotides outside the gene matches: 4. Germline CDR1 and CDR2: SGHRS and YFSETQ. This CDR3 is 14 amino acids long. In DNA, the CDR3 is TGCGCCAGCAGCTTGTGGGCTAGCGGGGATGAGCAGTTCTTC. As protein: CASSLWASGDEQFF.

V and J are TRBV6-6 and TRBJ1-1; D not certain. The CDR3 loop spans 14 amino acids. Germline CDR1 reads MNHNY; CDR2 reads SVGAGI (reference sequence). V gave up 4 bases and J gave up 0 bases, with 9 bases separating them. CDR3 sequence: CASSLPVLNTEAFF. The CDR3 coding sequence is TGTGCCAGCAGTTTACCAGTATTGAACACTGAAGCTTTCTTT.

The chain carries TRBV14 and TRBJ2-7; TRBD1 matches at 10 bases. The CDR3 sequence is 14 residues long. Per germline, CDR1 SGHDN and CDR2 FVKESK. The V gene end was trimmed by 4 bases and the J gene end by 5 bases; junction bases not matched to a gene: 5. The CDR3 region is CASSPWDRGDEQYF. The CDR3 DNA reads TGTGCCAGCAGCCCGTGGGACAGGGGAGACGAGCAGTACTTC. The whole variable domain, filled in from reference TRBV14 and TRBJ2-7, reads EAGVTQFPSHSVIEKGQTVTLRCDPISGHDNLYWYRRVMGKEIKFLLHFVKESKQDESGMPNNRFLAERTGGTYSTLKVQPAELEDSGVYFCASSPWDRGDEQYFGPGTRLTVT.

This clone was detected once. The gene calls are TRBV2 and TRBJ1-2; no reliable D call. This CDR3 spans 13 amino acids. The germline CDR1 and CDR2 sequences are SNHLY and FYNNEI. Trimming took off 6 bases at V and 8 bases at J, with 16 bases between the two ends. The CDR3 DNA sequence: TGTGCCAGCAGGGAGGACCGCATTGGAGGCTACACCTTC. Translating gives CASREDRIGGYTF.